What follows describes a single T cell receptor beta chain. The germline V gene has CDR1 MNHNS and CDR2 SASEGT. The CDR3 runs 18 residues. Trimming removed 2 bases from V and 4 bases from J; junction bases left unmatched: 14. The sample comes from a study of blood T cell repertoires in COVID-19. Study-wide context: Sites in the United States, Italy and Spain provided acute and convalescent COVID-19 samples. T cells, B-cell-depleted T cells, or PBMCs supplied cDNA or gDNA.

Libraries were prepared by immunoSEQ multiplex PCR; TCRdb keeps only in-frame clonotypes and omits some of them. Of around 330,000 clones listed, 88% are singletons. While infection was still active, Seattle patients were enrolled and then followed longitudinally. Specimen: peripheral blood. The chain employs TRBV6-1 and TRBJ1-2; TRBD1 agrees at 9 bases. The TCR originated in a woman aged 30 to 39 with COVID-19, enrolled during active disease. The CDR3 nucleotides are TGTGCCAGCAGTGAACTTCTCAAGGGACAGGGCTTTAGCTATGGCTACACCTTC. As protein: CASSELLKGQGFSYGYTF.